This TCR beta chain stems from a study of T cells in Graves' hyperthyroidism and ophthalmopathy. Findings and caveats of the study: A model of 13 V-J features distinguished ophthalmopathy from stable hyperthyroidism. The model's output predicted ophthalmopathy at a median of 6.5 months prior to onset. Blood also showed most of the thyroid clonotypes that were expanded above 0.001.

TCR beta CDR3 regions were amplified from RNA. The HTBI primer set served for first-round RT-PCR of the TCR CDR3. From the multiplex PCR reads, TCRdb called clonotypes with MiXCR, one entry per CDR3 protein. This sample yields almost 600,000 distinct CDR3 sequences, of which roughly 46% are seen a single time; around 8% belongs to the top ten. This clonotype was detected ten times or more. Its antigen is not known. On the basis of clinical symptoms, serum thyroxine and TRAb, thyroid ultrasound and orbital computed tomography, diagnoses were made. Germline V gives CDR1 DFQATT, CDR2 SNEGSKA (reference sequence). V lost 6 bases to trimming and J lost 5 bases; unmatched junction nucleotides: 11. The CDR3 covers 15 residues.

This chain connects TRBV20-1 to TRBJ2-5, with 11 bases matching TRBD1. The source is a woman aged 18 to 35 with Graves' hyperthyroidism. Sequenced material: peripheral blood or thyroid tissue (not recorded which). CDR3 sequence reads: CSAGDRGVSAETQYF. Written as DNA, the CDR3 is TGCAGTGCCGGGGACAGGGGGGTTTCGGCGGAGACCCAGTACTTC.